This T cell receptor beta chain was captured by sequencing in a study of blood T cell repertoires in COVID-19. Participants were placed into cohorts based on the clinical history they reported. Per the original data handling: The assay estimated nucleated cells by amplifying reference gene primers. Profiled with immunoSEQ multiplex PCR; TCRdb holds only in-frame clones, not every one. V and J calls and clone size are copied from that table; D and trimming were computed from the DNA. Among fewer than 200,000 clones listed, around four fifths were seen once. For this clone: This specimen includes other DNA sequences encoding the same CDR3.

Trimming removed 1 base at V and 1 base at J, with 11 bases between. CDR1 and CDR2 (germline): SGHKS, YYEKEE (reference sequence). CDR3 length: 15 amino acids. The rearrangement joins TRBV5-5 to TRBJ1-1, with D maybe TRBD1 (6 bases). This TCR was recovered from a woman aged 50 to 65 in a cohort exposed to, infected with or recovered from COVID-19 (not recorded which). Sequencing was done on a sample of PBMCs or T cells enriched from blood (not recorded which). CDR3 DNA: TGTGCCAGCAGCTTGTCTGACAGGCCGAACACTGAAGCTTTCTTT. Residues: CASSLSDRPNTEAFF. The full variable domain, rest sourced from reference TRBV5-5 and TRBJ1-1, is DAGVTQSPTHLIKTRGQQVTLRCSPISGHKSVSWYQQVLGQGPQFIFQYYEKEERGRGNFPDRFSARQFPNYSSELNVNALLLGDSALYLCASSLSDRPNTEAFFGQGTRLTVV.